This TCR beta chain was identified during a study of blood T cell repertoires in COVID-19. Background on the study: Sites across the United States, Italy and Spain contributed samples from acute and convalescent COVID-19.

Seattle researchers signed up patients amid active infection and tracked them longitudinally. Produced via immunoSEQ multiplex PCR; TCRdb's table is partial and in-frame only. The repertoire holds 68,000 or so clones, with over 75% as singletons. After removal of 5 bases from V and 0 bases from J, the junction contained 8 bases not matched to a gene. Germline lookup yields CDR1 SGHVS and CDR2 FQNEAQ. CDR3 length: 18 amino acids. The chain has TRBV7-8 and TRBJ2-6; TRBD1 aligns across 9 bases. The sequencing input was peripheral blood. The clonotype originates from a man between 40 and 49 years old with COVID-19, enrolled during active disease. CDR3 in DNA: TGTGCCAGCAGCCTTCGGACAGGGGACATCTCTGGGGCCAACGTCCTGACTTTC. Translating gives CASSLRTGDISGANVLTF. Full variable domain (outside the CDR3, taken from reference TRBV7-8 and TRBJ2-6): GAGVSQSPRYKVAKRGQDVALRCDPISGHVSLFWYQQALGQGPEFLTYFQNEAQLDKSGLPSDRFFAERPEGSVSTLKIQRTQQEDSAVYLCASSLRTGDISGANVLTFGAGSRLTVL.